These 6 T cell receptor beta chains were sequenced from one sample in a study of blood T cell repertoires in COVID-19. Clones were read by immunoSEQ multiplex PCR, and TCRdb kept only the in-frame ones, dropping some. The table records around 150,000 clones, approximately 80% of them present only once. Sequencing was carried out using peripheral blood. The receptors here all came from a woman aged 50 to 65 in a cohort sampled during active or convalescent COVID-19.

This CDR3 reads CASSVGLSVGTDTQYF. CDR3 DNA: TGTGCCAGCAGCGTCGGACTGTCTGTAGGCACAGATACGCAGTATTTT. The chain joins TRBV5-8 to TRBJ2-3, with D possibly TRBD2 on 5 matching bases. This CDR3 contains 16 residues. Trimming took off 4 bases at V and 1 base at J, with 16 bases between the two ends. Germline values: CDR1 SGHTS, CDR2 YDEGEE.

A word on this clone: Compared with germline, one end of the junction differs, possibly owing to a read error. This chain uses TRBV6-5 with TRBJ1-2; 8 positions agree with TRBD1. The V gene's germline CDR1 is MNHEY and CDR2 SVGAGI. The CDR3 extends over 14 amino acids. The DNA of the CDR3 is TGTGCCAGCAGTTACCAGGGGGCGGACTATGGCTCCACCTTC. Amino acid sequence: CASSYQGADYGSTF.

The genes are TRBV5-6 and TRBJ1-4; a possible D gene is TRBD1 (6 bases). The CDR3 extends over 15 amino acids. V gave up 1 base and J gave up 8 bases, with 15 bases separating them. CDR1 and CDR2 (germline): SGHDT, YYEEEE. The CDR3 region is CASSLRGALGEKLFF. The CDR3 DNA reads TGTGCCAGCAGCTTGCGGGGGGCACTCGGCGAAAAACTGTTTTTT.

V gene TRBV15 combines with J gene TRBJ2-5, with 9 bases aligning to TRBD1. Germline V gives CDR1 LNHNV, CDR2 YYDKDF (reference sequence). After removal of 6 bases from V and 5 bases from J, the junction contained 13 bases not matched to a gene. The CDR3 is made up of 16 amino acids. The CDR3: CATRPIQGTGWETQYF. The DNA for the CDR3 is TGTGCCACCAGACCTATACAAGGGACAGGGTGGGAGACCCAGTACTTC.

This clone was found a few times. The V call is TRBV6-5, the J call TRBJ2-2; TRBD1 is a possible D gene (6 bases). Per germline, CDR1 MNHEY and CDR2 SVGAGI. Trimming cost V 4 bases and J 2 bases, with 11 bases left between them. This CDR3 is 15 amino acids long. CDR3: CASSFQQGNTGELFF. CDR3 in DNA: TGTGCCAGCAGTTTCCAACAGGGTAACACCGGGGAGCTGTTTTTT.

The CDR3, as DNA: TGTGCCAGTAGTATAGGGGGGCCCACTACTTCACCCCTCCACTTT. Encoded protein: CASSIGGPTTSPLHF. This chain uses TRBV19 with TRBJ1-6, with TRBD1 as a possible D gene (6 bases). Trimming removed 1 base at V and 9 bases at J, with 13 bases between. Germline CDR1 LNHDA, CDR2 SQIVND (reference sequence). The CDR3 contains 15 residues. The entire variable domain, with the rest obtained from reference TRBV19 and TRBJ1-6, is as follows: DGGITQSPKYLFRKEGQNVTLSCEQNLNHDAMYWYRQDPGQGLRLIYYSQIVNDFQKGDIAEGYSVSREKKESFPLTVTSAQKNPTAFYLCASSIGGPTTSPLHFGNGTRLTVT.